This entry lists 5 T cell receptor beta chains sequenced from one sample in a study of shared clonotypes between healthy human individuals. Produced via immunoSEQ multiplex PCR; TCRdb's table is partial and in-frame only. The sample lists about 1.1 million clones; roughly 77% were seen once. The sequenced material came from memory CD4+ T cells from PBMCs. Subset described: CD45RA-negative fraction. The receptors here all came from a man younger than 35 in good health. Some clones in this sample may be carry-over from other donors' samples.

The V gene is TRBV6-5, the J gene TRBJ2-7; TRBD2 agrees at 12 bases. V was pared by 2 bases and J by 2 bases, with 4 bases of the junction left unmatched. Germline lookup yields CDR1 MNHEY and CDR2 SVGAGI. The CDR3 is 16 amino acids. In DNA, the CDR3 is TGTGCCAGCAGTTACAGGACTAGCGGGATTACCTACGAGCAGTACTTC. Translating gives CASSYRTSGITYEQYF.

In its sample, this clone was seen once. The same CDR3 arises from other DNA sequences in this sample as well. The J gene is TRBJ1-5, the V gene TRBV6-1; D gene ambiguous. CDR1 MNHNS and CDR2 SASEGT come from the germline V gene. CDR3 size: 12 residues. V shed 6 bases and J shed 4 bases, with 7 bases lying between them. DNA for the CDR3: TGTGCCAGCAGGGGTTCTAATCAGCCCCAGCATTTT. It yields the protein CASRGSNQPQHF.

This clone was counted ten times or more. The chain has TRBV2 and TRBJ1-2; TRBD1 aligns across 10 bases. The ends lost 6 bases at V and 7 bases at J; junction bases unmatched: 8. CDR1 and CDR2 from the germline V gene are SNHLY and FYNNEI. The CDR3 length is 14 residues. CDR3 protein: CASRDRTGGGGYTF. The CDR3 DNA follows: TGTGCCAGCAGGGACCGGACAGGGGGAGGTGGCTACACCTTC.

The CDR3 spells CASSPATEAFF. The CDR3 nucleotides read TGTGCCAGCTCACCTGCCACTGAAGCTTTCTTT. The chain employs TRBV18 and TRBJ1-1; D not resolved. Trimming left V 3 bases short and J 4 bases short, with 3 bases between. CDR3 length: 11 amino acids. Germline V CDR1 and CDR2: KGHSH, LQKENI.

Concerning this clone itself: This could be a read error, since a much larger clone is one nucleotide away. The same CDR3 is also encoded by other DNA sequences in this sample. V is TRBV7-8 and J is TRBJ1-1; D uncertain. Looked up from germline, CDR1 is SGHVS and CDR2 is FQNEAQ. The germline V and J ends were trimmed by 1 base and 1 base, with 4 bases remaining between them. The CDR3 spans 13 residues. This CDR3 is CASSLVRNTEAFF. The CDR3 region has the DNA TGTGCCAGCAGCTTAGTTCGGAACACTGAAGCTTTCTTT.